This T cell receptor beta chain came from a study of CD8+ T cells in alopecia areata. Study-level information: Tofacitinib administration persisted for 6 to 18 months, succeeded by 6 months off drug.

This CDR3 spans 13 amino acids. Trimming left V 4 bases short and J 3 bases short, with 12 bases between. Per germline, CDR1 SQVTM and CDR2 ANQGSEA. Sequencing relied on a cDNA template that was reverse transcribed from extracted RNA. Profiling relied on immunoSEQ multiplex PCR, and the TCRdb table lists in-frame clones only, not all of them. Among 150,000 to 200,000 clones listed, 50% to 75% were seen once. This sequence joins TRBV29-1 and TRBJ1-1, with D unresolved. This material consisted of CD4+ T cells sorted from blood, taken at week 0. This clonotype was obtained from a human donor with alopecia areata. The CDR3: CSVVRGRYTEAFF. CDR3 sequence (DNA): TGCAGCGTTGTCCGAGGGAGGTACACTGAAGCTTTCTTT.